What follows is one T cell receptor beta chain and its context. The sample is drawn from a study of blood T cell repertoires in COVID-19. About the study: The United States, Italy and Spain were the sources of the acute and convalescent COVID-19 samples.

Measured with immunoSEQ multiplex PCR; TCRdb has only the in-frame clones, and not every one. The sample contains some 83,000 clones, approximately 80% of which appear only once. Sequencing input: peripheral blood. The receptor's source is a man older than 75 with acute or convalescent COVID-19.

The chain's CDR3 is CATSADREYQETQYF. Written as DNA, the CDR3 is TGTGCCACCAGCGCGGACAGGGAGTACCAAGAGACCCAGTACTTC. V is TRBV15 and J is TRBJ2-5; 8 nucleotides line up with TRBD1. V trimming: 5 bases; J trimming: 0 bases; junction bases outside the gene matches: 5. CDR1 LNHNV and CDR2 YYDKDF come from the germline V gene (reference sequence). The CDR3 spans 15 residues.